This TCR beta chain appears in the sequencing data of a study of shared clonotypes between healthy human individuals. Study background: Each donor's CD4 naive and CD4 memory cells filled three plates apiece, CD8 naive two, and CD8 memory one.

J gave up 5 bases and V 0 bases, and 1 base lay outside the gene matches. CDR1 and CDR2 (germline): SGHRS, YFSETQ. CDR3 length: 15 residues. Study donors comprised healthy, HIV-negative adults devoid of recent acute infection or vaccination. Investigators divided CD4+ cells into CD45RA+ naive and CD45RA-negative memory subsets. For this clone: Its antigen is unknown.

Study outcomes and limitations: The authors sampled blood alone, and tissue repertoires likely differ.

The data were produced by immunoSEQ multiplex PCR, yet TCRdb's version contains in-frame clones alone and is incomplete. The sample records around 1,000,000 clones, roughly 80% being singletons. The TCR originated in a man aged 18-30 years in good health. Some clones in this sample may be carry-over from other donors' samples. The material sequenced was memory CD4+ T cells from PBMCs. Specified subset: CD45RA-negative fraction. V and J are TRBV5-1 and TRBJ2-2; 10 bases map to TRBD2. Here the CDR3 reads CASSLELAGTGELFF. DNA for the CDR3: TGCGCCAGCAGCTTGGAACTAGCGGGGACCGGGGAGCTGTTTTTT.